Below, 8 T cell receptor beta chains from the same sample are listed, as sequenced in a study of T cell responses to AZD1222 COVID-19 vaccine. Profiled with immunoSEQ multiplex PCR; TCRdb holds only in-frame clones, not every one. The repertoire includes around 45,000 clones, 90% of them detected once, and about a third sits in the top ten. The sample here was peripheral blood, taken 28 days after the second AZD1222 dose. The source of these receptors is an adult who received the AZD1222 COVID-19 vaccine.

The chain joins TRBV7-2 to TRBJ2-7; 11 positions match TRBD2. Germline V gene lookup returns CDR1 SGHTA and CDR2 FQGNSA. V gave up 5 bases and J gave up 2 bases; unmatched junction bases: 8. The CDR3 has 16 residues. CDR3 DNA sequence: TGTGCCAGCAGCCCCACTAGCGGGGGTCCGACCTACGAGCAGTACTTC. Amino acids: CASSPTSGGPTYEQYF.

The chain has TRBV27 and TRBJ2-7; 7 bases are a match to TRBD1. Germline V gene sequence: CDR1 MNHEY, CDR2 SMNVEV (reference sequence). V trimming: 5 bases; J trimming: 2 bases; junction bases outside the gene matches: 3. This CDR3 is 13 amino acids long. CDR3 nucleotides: TGTGCCAGCAGTCCCGGACAGGCCTACGAGCAGTACTTC. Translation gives CASSPGQAYEQYF.

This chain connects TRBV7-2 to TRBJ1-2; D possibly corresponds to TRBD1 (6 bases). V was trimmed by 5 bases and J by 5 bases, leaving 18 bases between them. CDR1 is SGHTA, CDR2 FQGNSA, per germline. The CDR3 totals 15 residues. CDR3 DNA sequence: TGTGCCAGCAGCCCTTGGACAGAACCTACTTATGGCTACACCTTC. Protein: CASSPWTEPTYGYTF.

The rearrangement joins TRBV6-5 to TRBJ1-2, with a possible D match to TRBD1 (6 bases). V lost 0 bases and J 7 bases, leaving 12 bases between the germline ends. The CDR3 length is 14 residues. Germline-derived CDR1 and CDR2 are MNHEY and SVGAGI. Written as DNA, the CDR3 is TGTGCCAGCAGTTACTCGACGAAGGGGGGTGGCTACACCTTC. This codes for CASSYSTKGGGYTF.

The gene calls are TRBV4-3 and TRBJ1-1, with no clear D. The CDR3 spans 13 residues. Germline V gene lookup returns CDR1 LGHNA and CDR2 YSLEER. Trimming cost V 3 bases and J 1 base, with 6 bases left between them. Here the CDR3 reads CASSHDANTEAFF. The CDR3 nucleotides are TGCGCCAGCAGCCATGACGCGAACACTGAAGCTTTCTTT.

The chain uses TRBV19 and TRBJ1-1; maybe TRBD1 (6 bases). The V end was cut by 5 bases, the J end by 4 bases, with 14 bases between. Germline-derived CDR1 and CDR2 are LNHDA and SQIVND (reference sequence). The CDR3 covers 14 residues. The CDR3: CASSVTGTSTEAFF. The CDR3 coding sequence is TGTGCCAGTAGTGTTACCGGGACAAGCACTGAAGCTTTCTTT.

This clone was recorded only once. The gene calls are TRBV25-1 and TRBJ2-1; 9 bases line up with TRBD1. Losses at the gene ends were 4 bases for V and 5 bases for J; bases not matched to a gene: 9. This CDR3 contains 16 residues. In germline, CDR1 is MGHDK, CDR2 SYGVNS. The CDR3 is CASSVTGGTHHNEQFF. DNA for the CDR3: TGTGCCAGCAGTGTTACAGGGGGCACGCACCACAATGAGCAGTTCTTC.

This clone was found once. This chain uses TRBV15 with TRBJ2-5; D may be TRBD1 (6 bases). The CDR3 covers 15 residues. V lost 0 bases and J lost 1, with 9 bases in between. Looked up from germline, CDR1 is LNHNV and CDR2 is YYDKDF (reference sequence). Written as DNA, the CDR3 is TGTGCCACCAGCAGAGATTTAGGGGGCCAAGAGACCCAGTACTTC. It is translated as CATSRDLGGQETQYF.